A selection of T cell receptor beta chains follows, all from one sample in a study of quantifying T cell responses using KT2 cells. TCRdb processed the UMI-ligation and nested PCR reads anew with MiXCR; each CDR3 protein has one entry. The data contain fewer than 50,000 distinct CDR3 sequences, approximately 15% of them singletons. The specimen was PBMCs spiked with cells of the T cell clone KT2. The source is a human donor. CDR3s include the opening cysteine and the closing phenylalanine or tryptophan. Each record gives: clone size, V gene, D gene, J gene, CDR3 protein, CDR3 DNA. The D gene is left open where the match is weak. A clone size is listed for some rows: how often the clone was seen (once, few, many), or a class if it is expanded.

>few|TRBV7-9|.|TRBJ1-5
CASSLAGQDNQPQHF
TGTGCCAGCAGCTTAGCGGGGCAAGACAATCAGCCCCAGCATTTT
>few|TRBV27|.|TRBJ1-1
CASSFRPDNTEAFF
TGTGCCAGCAGTTTTAGGCCCGATAACACTGAAGCTTTCTTT
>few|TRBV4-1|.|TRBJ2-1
CASSKGSNGYDEQFF
TGCGCCAGCAGCAAGGGGTCCAACGGCTACGATGAGCAGTTCTTC
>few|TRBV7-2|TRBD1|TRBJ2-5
CASSRQGIQETQYF
TGTGCCAGCAGCCGACAGGGAATCCAAGAGACCCAGTACTTC
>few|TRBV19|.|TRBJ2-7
CASSPASDYEQYF
TGTGCCAGTAGCCCTGCTAGCGACTACGAGCAGTACTTC
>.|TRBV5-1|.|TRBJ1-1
CASSLVPGATNTEAFF
TGCGCCAGCAGCTTGGTCCCGGGGGCAACGAACACTGAAGCTTTCTTT
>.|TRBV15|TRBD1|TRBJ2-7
CATSITGTGDEQYF
TGTGCCACCAGCATAACCGGGACAGGGGACGAGCAGTACTTC
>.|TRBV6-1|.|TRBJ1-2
CASSKEGTYGYTF
TGTGCCAGCAGTAAGGAGGGGACCTATGGCTACACCTTC
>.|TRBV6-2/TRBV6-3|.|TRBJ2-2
CASRFNTGELFF
TGTGCCAGCAGATTTAACACCGGGGAGCTGTTTTTT
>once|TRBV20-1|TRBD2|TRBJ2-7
CSAWTSGGPSSYEQYF
TGCAGTGCCTGGACTAGCGGGGGTCCTAGCTCCTACGAGCAGTACTTC
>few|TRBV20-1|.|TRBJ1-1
CSARKERDGAEAFF
TGCAGTGCTAGAAAGGAAAGGGATGGAGCTGAAGCTTTCTTT
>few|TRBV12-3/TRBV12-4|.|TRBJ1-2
CASRGDRSPYGYTF
TGTGCCAGCCGAGGCGACAGGTCCCCCTATGGCTACACCTTC
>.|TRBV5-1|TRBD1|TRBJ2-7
CASSLDPGQVTYEQYF
TGCGCCAGCAGCTTAGACCCGGGACAGGTAACCTACGAGCAGTACTTC
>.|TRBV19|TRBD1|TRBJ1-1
CASTPTQGANTEAFF
TGTGCCAGTACCCCGACTCAGGGGGCGAACACTGAAGCTTTCTTT
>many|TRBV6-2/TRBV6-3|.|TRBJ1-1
CASRGITRNTEAFF
TGTGCCAGCAGAGGGATTACTAGAAACACTGAAGCTTTCTTT
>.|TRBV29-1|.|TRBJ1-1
CSAGGMNTEAFF
TGCAGCGCCGGTGGCATGAACACTGAAGCTTTCTTT
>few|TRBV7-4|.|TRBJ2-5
CASSLAVRIQETQYF
TGTGCCAGCAGCTTAGCAGTAAGGATTCAAGAGACCCAGTACTTC
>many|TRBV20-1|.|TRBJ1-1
CSARPRVAEAFF
TGCAGTGCTAGACCCCGAGTAGCTGAAGCTTTCTTT
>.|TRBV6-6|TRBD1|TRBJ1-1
CASSYSPDRGTEAFF
TGTGCCAGCAGTTACTCCCCGGACAGGGGCACTGAAGCTTTCTTT
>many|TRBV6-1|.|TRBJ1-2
CASSPRFYGYTF
TGTGCCAGCAGTCCCAGGTTCTATGGCTACACCTTC
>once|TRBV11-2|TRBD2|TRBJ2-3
CASSLVGGAPDTQYF
TGTGCCAGCAGCTTAGTCGGGGGGGCCCCAGATACGCAGTATTTT
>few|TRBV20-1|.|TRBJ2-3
CSARGEETRESDTQYF
TGCAGTGCTAGAGGAGAGGAGACTAGAGAATCAGATACGCAGTATTTT
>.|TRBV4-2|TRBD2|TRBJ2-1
CASSQLAGEDEQFF
TGTGCCAGCAGCCAATTAGCGGGAGAAGATGAGCAGTTCTTC
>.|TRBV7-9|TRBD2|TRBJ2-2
CASGILAGDTGELFF
TGTGCCAGCGGAATCCTAGCGGGGGACACCGGGGAGCTGTTTTTT
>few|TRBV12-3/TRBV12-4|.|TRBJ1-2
CASGPGGNGYTF
TGTGCCTCCGGGCCCGGGGGCAATGGCTACACCTTC
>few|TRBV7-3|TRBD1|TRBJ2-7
CASSPQGQGLHEQYF
TGTGCCAGCAGCCCACAGGGACAGGGTCTTCACGAGCAGTACTTC
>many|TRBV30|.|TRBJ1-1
CAWSRPPATEAFF
TGTGCCTGGAGTCGACCCCCGGCCACTGAAGCTTTCTTT
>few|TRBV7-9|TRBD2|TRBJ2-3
CASSSLAGGPTQYF
TGTGCCAGCAGCTCTCTAGCGGGAGGGCCTACGCAGTATTTT
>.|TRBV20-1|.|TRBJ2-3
CSARFPGTDTQYF
TGCAGTGCCCGATTCCCGGGCACAGATACGCAGTATTTT
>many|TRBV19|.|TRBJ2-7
CASGSFYEQYF
TGTGCCAGTGGGAGTTTCTACGAGCAGTACTTC
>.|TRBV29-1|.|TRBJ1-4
CSVQGIQGSGNEKLFF
TGCAGCGTTCAGGGGATACAGGGTTCGGGTAATGAAAAACTGTTTTTT
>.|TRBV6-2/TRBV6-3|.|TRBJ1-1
CASSVDRFTEAFF
TGTGCCAGCAGTGTTGACAGGTTCACTGAAGCTTTCTTT
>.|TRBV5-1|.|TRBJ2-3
CASTAEVADTQYF
TGCGCCAGCACCGCGGAGGTCGCAGATACGCAGTATTTT
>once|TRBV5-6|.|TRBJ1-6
CASSLFTGQNSPLHF
TGTGCCAGCAGCTTGTTTACGGGACAAAATTCACCCCTCCACTTT
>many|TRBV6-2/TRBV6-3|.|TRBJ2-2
CASRDGGELFF
TGTGCCAGCAGGGACGGCGGGGAGCTGTTTTTT
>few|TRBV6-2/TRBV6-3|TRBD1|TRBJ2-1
CASSPDRVNEQFF
TGTGCCAGCAGTCCCGACAGGGTAAATGAGCAGTTCTTC
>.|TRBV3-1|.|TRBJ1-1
CASSRRSDTEAFF
TGTGCCAGCAGTCGGAGGTCGGACACTGAAGCTTTCTTT
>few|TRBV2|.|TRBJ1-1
CASSAGHLNTEAFF
TGTGCCAGCAGCGCCGGACATCTGAACACTGAAGCTTTCTTT
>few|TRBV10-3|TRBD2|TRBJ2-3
CAISTWTSGDTDTQYF
TGTGCCATCAGCACCTGGACTAGCGGAGACACAGATACGCAGTATTTT
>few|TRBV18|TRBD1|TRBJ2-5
CASSPLGQGETQYF
TGTGCCAGCTCGCCCCTGGGACAGGGGGAGACCCAGTACTTC
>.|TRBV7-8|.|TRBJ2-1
CASSLAPGRDLNEQFF
TGTGCCAGCAGCTTAGCCCCGGGACGTGACCTCAATGAGCAGTTCTTC
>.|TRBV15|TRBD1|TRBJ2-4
CATSRATGGNGIQYF
TGTGCCACCAGCAGAGCGACAGGGGGAAATGGCATTCAGTACTTC
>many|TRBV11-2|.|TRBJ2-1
CASSLDLRAFQDEQFF
TGTGCCAGCAGCTTAGATCTCCGGGCCTTTCAGGATGAGCAGTTCTTC
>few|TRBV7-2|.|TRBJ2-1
CASSLGVGGEQFF
TGTGCCAGCAGCTTAGGGGTAGGTGGGGAGCAGTTCTTC
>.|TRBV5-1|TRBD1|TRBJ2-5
CASRSAGGQETQYF
TGCGCCAGCAGGTCGGCAGGGGGACAAGAGACCCAGTACTTC
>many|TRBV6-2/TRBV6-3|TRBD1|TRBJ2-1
CASGTVRYNEQFF
TGTGCCAGCGGGACAGTTCGCTACAATGAGCAGTTCTTC
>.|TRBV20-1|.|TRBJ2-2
CSARVARGGTGELFF
TGCAGTGCTAGAGTCGCCAGGGGAGGGACCGGGGAGCTGTTTTTT
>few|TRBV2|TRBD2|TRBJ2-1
CASSNLAGVNEQFF
TGTGCCAGCAGTAATCTAGCGGGAGTTAATGAGCAGTTCTTC
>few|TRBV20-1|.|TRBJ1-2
CSVRGQPANYGYTF
TGCAGTGTCAGAGGACAGCCAGCAAACTATGGCTACACCTTC
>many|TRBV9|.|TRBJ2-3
CASSVGAPRSSTDTQYF
TGTGCCAGCAGCGTAGGGGCACCGAGGAGTAGCACAGATACGCAGTATTTT